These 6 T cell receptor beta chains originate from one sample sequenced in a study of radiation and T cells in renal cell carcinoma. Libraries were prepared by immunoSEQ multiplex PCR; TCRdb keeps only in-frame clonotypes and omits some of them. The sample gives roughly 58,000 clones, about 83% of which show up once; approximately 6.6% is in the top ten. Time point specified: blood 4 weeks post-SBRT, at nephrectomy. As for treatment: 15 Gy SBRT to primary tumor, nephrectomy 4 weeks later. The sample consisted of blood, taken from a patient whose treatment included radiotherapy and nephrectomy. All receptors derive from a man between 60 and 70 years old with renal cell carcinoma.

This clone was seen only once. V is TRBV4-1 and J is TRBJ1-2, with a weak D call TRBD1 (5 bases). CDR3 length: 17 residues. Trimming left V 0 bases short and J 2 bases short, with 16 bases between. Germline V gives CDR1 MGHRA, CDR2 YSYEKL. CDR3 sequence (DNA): TGCGCCAGCAGCCAAGATCTGAGGTCAGGGAGAAACTATGGCTACACCTTC. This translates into CASSQDLRSGRNYGYTF.

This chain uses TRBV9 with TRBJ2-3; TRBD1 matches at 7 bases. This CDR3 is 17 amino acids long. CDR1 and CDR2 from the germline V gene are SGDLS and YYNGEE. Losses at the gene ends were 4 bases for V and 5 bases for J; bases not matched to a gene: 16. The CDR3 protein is CASSPEGASWERDTQYF. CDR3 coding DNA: TGTGCCAGCAGCCCCGAGGGGGCTAGCTGGGAACGAGATACGCAGTATTTT.

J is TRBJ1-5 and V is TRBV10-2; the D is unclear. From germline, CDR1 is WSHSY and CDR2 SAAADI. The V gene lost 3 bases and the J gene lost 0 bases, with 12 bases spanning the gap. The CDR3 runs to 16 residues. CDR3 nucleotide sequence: TGCGCCAGCAGTGAAGGCAGCTCGTATAGCAATCAGCCCCAGCATTTT. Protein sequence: CASSEGSSYSNQPQHF.

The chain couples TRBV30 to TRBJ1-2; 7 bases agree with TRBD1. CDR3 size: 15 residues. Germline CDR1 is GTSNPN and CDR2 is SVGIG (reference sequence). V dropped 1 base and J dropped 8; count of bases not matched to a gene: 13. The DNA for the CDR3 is TGTGCCTGGAGTGACATGGGCAGGGGGACGCGGGGCTACACCTTC. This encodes CAWSDMGRGTRGYTF.

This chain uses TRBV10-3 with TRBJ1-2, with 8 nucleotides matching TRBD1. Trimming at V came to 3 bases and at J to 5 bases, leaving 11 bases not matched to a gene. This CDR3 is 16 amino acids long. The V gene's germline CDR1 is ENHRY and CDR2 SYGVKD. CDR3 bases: TGTGCCATCAGTGATAATAGAGGACAGGGCATGTATGGCTACACCTTC. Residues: CAISDNRGQGMYGYTF.

The CDR3 region has the DNA TGTGCCAGCAGCGGGACAGGGCAGGGCGAGCAGTACGTC. This gives the protein CASSGTGQGEQYV. V gene TRBV6-1 combines with J gene TRBJ2-7; TRBD1 agrees at 9 bases. Germline V gives CDR1 MNHNS, CDR2 SASEGT. This CDR3 has 13 amino acids. Unmatched junction bases numbered 6, after V lost 6 bases and J lost 6 bases.